The 8 T cell receptor beta chains below come from one sample, sequenced in a study of CXCR3-negative and CXCR3-positive naive CD8 T cells. The study made its TRB cDNA libraries by 5' RACE, adding UMI labels. From the 5' RACE reads, TCRdb lists one entry per CDR3 protein and no DNA. Its table lists 130,000 or so distinct CDR3 sequences. The specimen sequenced was naive CXCR3- CD8+ T cells from blood. Subset indicated: CD45RO-CCR7+CD27+CD95- naive CD8+ T cells lacking CXCR3 (TNR3-). The receptors come from a human donor in good health. Some clones in this sample may be carry-over from other donors' samples.

The chain uses TRBV24-1 and TRBJ2-3; the TCRdb D gene call, TRBD1, has no DNA to confirm it. Germline V gives CDR1 KGHDR, CDR2 SFDVKD. The CDR3 is made up of 19 amino acids. This CDR3 is CATSGTAFDRGRDTDTQYF.

V is TRBV7-9 and J is TRBJ2-7; TCRdb names TRBD2, which stays unverified in the absence of DNA. CDR3 size: 16 residues. Germline CDR1 and CDR2: SEHNR and FQNEAQ (reference sequence). CDR3: CASSISRGEESYEQYF.

The V and J genes are TRBV19 and TRBJ1-5; TCRdb designates TRBD1, a call that cannot be tested without DNA. The CDR3 length is 15 residues. The germline CDR1 and CDR2 sequences are LNHDA and SQIVND (reference sequence). The CDR3 sequence is CASSIDDMGGQPQHF.

The V call is TRBV12-3 or TRBV12-4, the J call TRBJ2-1; TCRdb's D call, TRBD2, is unchecked because there is no DNA. CDR3 length equals 14 residues. This chain's CDR3 is CADSVSSSYNEQFF.

The chain carries TRBV12-3 or TRBV12-4 and TRBJ2-7; TCRdb reports TRBD1, a call that lacks DNA to check it against. The CDR3 is 13 residues long. This chain's CDR3 is CASTGTGTYEQYF.

V and J are TRBV7-6 and TRBJ2-1. CDR3 size: 15 residues. Germline CDR1 reads SGHVS; CDR2 reads FNYEAQ. The chain's CDR3 is CASRHGKGIYNEQFF. The full variable domain, its missing parts supplied by reference TRBV7-6 and TRBJ2-1, is GAGVSQSPRYKVTKRGQDVALRCDPISGHVSLYWYRQALGQGPEFLTYFNYEAQQDKSGLPNDRFSAERPEGSISTLTIQRTEQRDSAMYRCASRHGKGIYNEQFFGPGTRLTVL.

This rearrangement joins TRBV7-9 to TRBJ2-7. The CDR3 is 16 residues long. Germline loops: CDR1 SEHNR, CDR2 FQNEAQ (reference sequence). The CDR3 sequence is CASSSRGRSALYEQYF.

The chain carries TRBV7-9 and TRBJ1-2; as DNA is missing, the TRBD1 call by TCRdb cannot be tested. Per the germline V gene, CDR1 is SEHNR and CDR2 is FQNEAQ (reference sequence). The CDR3 runs to 15 residues. The CDR3 sequence: CASSLTGTHDGGYTF.